This entry lists 17 T cell receptor beta chains sequenced from one sample in a study of cytomegalovirus exposure and HLA in healthy donors (TCRdb year 2017). The library was obtained by the immunoSEQ multiplex PCR assay. For the multiplex PCR, a mixture combining 60 forward primers for TCR Vbeta segments and 13 reverse primers for TCR Jbeta segments was used. TCRdb took this table from immuneACCESS and kept in-frame rearrangements with V and J called. Such tables lack part of the clones; where checked against another copy, unresolved V genes explain under half of the gap, and the rest is unexplained. The sample yields some 150,000 clones; 65% to 85% were counted once. Around 4.4% of the sample lies in the top ten. The specimen was PBMCs. The source of these receptors is a woman in her forties or fifties in good health and CMV-seropositive.

J is TRBJ1-2 and V is TRBV4-2; 12 positions match TRBD1. V lost 5 bases to trimming and J lost 7 bases; unmatched junction nucleotides: 11. This CDR3 spans 16 amino acids. Germline CDR1 reads LGHNA; CDR2 reads YNFKEQ. The CDR3 region is CASSYPGTGGGGGYTF. The CDR3 DNA is TGTGCCAGCAGCTACCCCGGGACAGGGGGCGGGGGTGGCTACACCTTC.

The V call is TRBV28, the J call TRBJ1-5, with a possible D match to TRBD1 (6 bases). Trimming pared 9 bases from V and 5 bases from J, leaving 17 bases between. The CDR3 spans 14 residues. Germline V gene lookup returns CDR1 MDHEN and CDR2 SYDVKM. The CDR3 region has the DNA TGTGCCAGTAGGTCCGGGACATTCCATCAGCCCCAGCATTTT. As protein: CASRSGTFHQPQHF.

The chain is built from TRBV12-5 and TRBJ1-1, with TRBD1 as a possible D gene (6 bases). Trimming stripped 7 bases from V and 1 base from J, with 13 bases between. Germline V gene data show CDR1 as LGHNT and CDR2 as FRNRAP. The CDR3 covers 14 residues. The CDR3 spells CASVLGHRNTEAFF. CDR3 DNA sequence: TGTGCTAGTGTTCTGGGACACCGGAACACTGAAGCTTTCTTT.

The chain links TRBV7-2 to TRBJ2-1, with 8 bases lining up with TRBD1. This CDR3 is 16 amino acids long. Trimming removed 5 bases from V and 4 bases from J; junction bases left unmatched: 10. The germline CDR1 and CDR2 sequences are SGHTA and FQGNSA. CDR3 in amino acids: CASSPPPGQVYNEQFF. The CDR3 nucleotides read TGTGCCAGCAGCCCACCCCCGGGACAGGTATACAATGAGCAGTTCTTC.

This clone was counted once. A read error may be the cause here, since a much bigger clone is one base away. The chain recombines TRBV4-2 with TRBJ1-1; a possible D gene is TRBD1 (5 bases). Germline V CDR1 and CDR2: LGHNA, YNFKEQ. The CDR3 is made up of 16 amino acids. The V and J ends lost 6 bases and 3 bases respectively, with 20 bases between them. The CDR3 spells CASRQEEGGTYTEAFF. The CDR3 DNA sequence: TGTGCCAGCAGACAGGAGGAAGGCGGGACTTACACTGAAGCTTTCTTT.

The chain combines TRBV5-8 with TRBJ1-5; D may be TRBD1 (6 bases). The germline CDR1 and CDR2 sequences are SGHTS and YDEGEE. V was cut by 4 bases and J by 1 base, with 12 bases left in between. The CDR3 sequence is 15 residues long. The CDR3 nucleotides are TGTGCCAGCAGCGCGGGGGCCCGCAGCAATCAGCCCCAGCATTTT. This codes for CASSAGARSNQPQHF.

This chain uses TRBV7-2 with TRBJ1-2; a possible D gene is TRBD1 (6 bases). The CDR3 is 14 residues long. Germline V lookup: CDR1 SGHTA, CDR2 FQGNSA. V was pared by 0 bases and J by 8 bases, with 13 bases between. This CDR3 reads CASSLAMGGRGYTF. CDR3 coding DNA: TGTGCCAGCAGCTTAGCGATGGGGGGGCGAGGCTACACCTTC.

This sequence joins TRBV30 and TRBJ1-3; D is unresolved. This CDR3 is 14 amino acids long. Trimming removed 1 base at V and 2 bases at J, with 9 bases between. Germline CDR1 reads GTSNPN; CDR2 reads SVGIG (reference sequence). CDR3 DNA sequence: TGTGCCTGGAGTGCCGGGGTCCCTGGAAACACCATATATTTT. Its protein product is CAWSAGVPGNTIYF.

The chain joins TRBV7-2 to TRBJ1-4; 7 bases align to TRBD1. The CDR3 covers 13 residues. With 4 bases clipped from V and 8 bases from J, the junction kept 4 bases outside the gene matches. The germline V gene encodes CDR1 SGHTA and CDR2 FQGNSA. The CDR3 loop reads CASSWRTGEKLFF. The CDR3 DNA follows: TGTGCCAGCAGCTGGAGGACAGGCGAAAAACTGTTTTTT.

The chain couples TRBV28 to TRBJ1-6; TRBD1 matches at 9 bases. Germline loops: CDR1 MDHEN, CDR2 SYDVKM. CDR3 length: 15 residues. V lost 6 bases, J lost 5 bases, and 5 bases stayed unmatched. Here the CDR3 reads CASRSGQGNNSPLHF. CDR3 DNA sequence: TGTGCCAGCAGATCGGGACAGGGAAATAATTCACCCCTCCACTTT.

The chain carries TRBV9 and TRBJ1-2; the D gene is possibly TRBD1 (5 bases). V gave up 6 bases and J gave up 4 bases, with 10 bases separating them. In germline, CDR1 is SGDLS, CDR2 YYNGEE. The CDR3 runs to 12 residues. The CDR3 sequence: CASNGAFYGYTF. CDR3 sequence (DNA): TGTGCCAGCAATGGGGCCTTCTATGGCTACACCTTC.

J is TRBJ1-4 and V is TRBV25-1; D remains unclear. The CDR3 has 11 residues. Germline values: CDR1 MGHDK, CDR2 SYGVNS. V was cut by 6 bases and J by 6 bases, with 5 bases left in between. CDR3 sequence reads: CASSRDEKLFF. The CDR3, as DNA: TGTGCCAGCAGCCGGGATGAAAAACTGTTTTTT.

The chain is built from TRBV11-2 and TRBJ1-2, with 10 bases fitting TRBD1. V shed 2 bases, J shed 4 bases, and the junction held 7 bases outside the gene matches. Germline V lookup: CDR1 SGHAT, CDR2 FQNNGV. This CDR3 comprises 16 residues. CDR3 sequence: CASSLSTGGSFYGYTF. CDR3 nucleotides: TGTGCCAGCAGCTTATCGACAGGGGGCTCTTTCTATGGCTACACCTTC.

Here the CDR3 reads CASSLGEGGQYF. The CDR3 nucleotides read TGTGCCAGCAGCTTAGGAGAGGGTGGGCAGTACTTC. The rearrangement joins TRBV7-6 to TRBJ2-7; D possibly corresponds to TRBD2 (5 bases). The CDR3 totals 12 residues. Trimming took 1 base from V and 9 from J, leaving 10 bases between them. Germline V gene data show CDR1 as SGHVS and CDR2 as FNYEAQ.

The chain has TRBV5-4 and TRBJ1-1; D is uncertain. In germline, CDR1 is SGHNT, CDR2 YYREEE (reference sequence). The CDR3 has 14 residues. The V end was cut by 0 bases, the J end by 2 bases, with 8 bases between. This CDR3 is CASSLDPYNTEAFF. In nucleotides, the CDR3 is TGTGCCAGCAGCTTGGACCCCTATAACACTGAAGCTTTCTTT.

In regard to this clone: The CDR3 carries no conserved terminal phenylalanine or tryptophan, so it likely arises from a read error. The DNA is omitted, as the CDR3 cannot be located on it reliably, and the CDR3 follows TCRdb's listing. The CDR3 sequence is CASSLRGRATSL. The J gene is TRBJ2-3, the V gene TRBV5-8; the table's D call of TRBD1 was not tested on the DNA. CDR1 is SGHTS, CDR2 YDEGEE, per germline. With termini counted, the CDR3 has 12 amino acids.

The V and J genes are TRBV19 and TRBJ1-4; 7 positions match TRBD1. The CDR3 spans 15 residues. Looked up from germline, CDR1 is LNHDA and CDR2 is SQIVND (reference sequence). J was trimmed by 1 base and V by 5 bases; bases with no gene match: 4. CDR3 sequence (DNA): TGTGCCAGTAGTGCGAGACAGGGAACTAATGAAAAACTGTTTTTT. This translates into CASSARQGTNEKLFF.